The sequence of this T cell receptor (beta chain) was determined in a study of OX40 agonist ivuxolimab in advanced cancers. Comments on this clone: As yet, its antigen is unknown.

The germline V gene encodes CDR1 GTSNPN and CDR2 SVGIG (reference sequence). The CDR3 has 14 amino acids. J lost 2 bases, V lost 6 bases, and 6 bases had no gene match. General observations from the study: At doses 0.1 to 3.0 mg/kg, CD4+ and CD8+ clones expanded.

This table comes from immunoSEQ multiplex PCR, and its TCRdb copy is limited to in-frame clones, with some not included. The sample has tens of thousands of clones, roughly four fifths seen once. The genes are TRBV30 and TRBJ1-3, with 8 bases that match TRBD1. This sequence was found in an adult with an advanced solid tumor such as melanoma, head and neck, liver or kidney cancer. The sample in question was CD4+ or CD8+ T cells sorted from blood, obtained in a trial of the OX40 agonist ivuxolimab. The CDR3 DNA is TGTGCCTGCCCCACAGGGGGGCCTGGAAACACCATATATTTT. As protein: CACPTGGPGNTIYF.